The 13 T cell receptor beta chains listed next were all sequenced from one sample in a study of T cell repertoires in cytomegalovirus infection. TCRdb processed the reads anew with MiXCR; each CDR3 protein has one entry. This table holds a few hundred thousand distinct CDR3 sequences, roughly a third found once. The antigens these receptors bind are not known. The sample here was cultured PBMCs, taken from culture after CMV antigen stimulation. Receptor source: a human donor in good health (CMV status not recorded). Some clones in this sample may be carry-over from other donors' samples.

Only a few counts were recorded for this clonotype. The V call is TRBV2, the J call TRBJ2-3, with D possibly matching TRBD1 (6 bases). V lost 0 bases and J lost 5, with 12 bases in between. Germline loops: CDR1 SNHLY, CDR2 FYNNEI. The CDR3 is 15 amino acids. CDR3 region: CASSEAGGRGDTQYF. The CDR3 nucleotides read TGTGCCAGCAGTGAAGCAGGGGGAAGGGGAGATACGCAGTATTTT.

This clonotype was detected ten times or more. The J gene is TRBJ2-5, the V gene TRBV7-2, with 9 nucleotides matching TRBD1. Germline CDR1 is SGHTA and CDR2 is FQGNSA. Trimming cost V 4 bases and J 4 bases; bases outside gene matches: 4. CDR3 length equals 14 residues. CDR3 amino acids: CASSSGQGTETQYF. The CDR3 DNA is TGTGCCAGCAGCTCCGGACAGGGGACAGAGACCCAGTACTTC.

In this sample, this clonotype turned up a few times. The rearrangement joins TRBV7-9 to TRBJ2-3; D may be TRBD2 (5 bases). The CDR3 has 16 amino acids. The V gene lost 0 bases and the J gene lost 9 bases, with 19 bases spanning the gap. Germline V gives CDR1 SEHNR, CDR2 FQNEAQ (reference sequence). The CDR3 is CASSLADGRGSVTQYF. The CDR3 DNA reads TGTGCCAGCAGCTTAGCCGACGGTCGAGGGAGCGTCACGCAGTATTTT.

This clonotype was counted once. The rearrangement joins TRBV19 to TRBJ2-5, with a possible D match to TRBD1 (6 bases). This CDR3 has 14 residues. Germline-derived CDR1 and CDR2 are LNHDA and SQIVND (reference sequence). V was shortened by 1 base and J by 3 bases, with 9 bases between the two germline ends. CDR3 bases: TGTGCCAGTAGTATAGGAGGGGGTGAAGAGACCCAGTACTTC. This encodes CASSIGGGEETQYF.

This chain joins TRBV19 and TRBJ1-5; D gene ambiguous. The CDR3 totals 13 residues. In germline, CDR1 is LNHDA, CDR2 SQIVND (reference sequence). V lost 7 bases and J lost 5, with 12 bases in between. The CDR3 spells CASNPLPYQPQHF. The CDR3 coding sequence is TGTGCCAGTAATCCTCTCCCCTATCAGCCCCAGCATTTT.

This clonotype has just a few counts. The chain carries TRBV5-8 and TRBJ2-7; the D gene is possibly TRBD2 (6 bases). V gave up 4 bases and J gave up 10 bases, with 15 bases separating them. The CDR3 length is 12 residues. Germline V gives CDR1 SGHTS, CDR2 YDEGEE. The CDR3 DNA reads as TGTGCCAGCAGCCCGGGAGCCAGTGCACAGTACGTC. Its translation is CASSPGASAQYV.

J is TRBJ2-1 and V is TRBV4-1, with D possibly TRBD1 on 5 matching bases. Trimming removed 1 base at V and 0 bases at J, with 13 bases between. The CDR3 covers 17 residues. Germline V CDR1 and CDR2: MGHRA, YSYEKL. The CDR3 is CASSQGQLASSYNEQFF. The DNA of the CDR3 is TGCGCCAGCAGCCAAGGACAGCTTGCCAGCTCCTACAATGAGCAGTTCTTC.

The CDR3 sequence is CASSSPPGGNYGYTF. The DNA of the CDR3 is TGTGCCAGTAGTAGTCCACCAGGGGGAAACTATGGCTACACCTTC. The chain links TRBV19 to TRBJ1-2; 7 bases fit TRBD1. This CDR3 spans 15 amino acids. Trimming cost V 4 bases and J 2 bases; bases outside gene matches: 7. CDR1 and CDR2 (germline): LNHDA, SQIVND (reference sequence).

The chain combines TRBV6-5 with TRBJ2-3, with 9 nucleotides matching TRBD1. Germline V gene lookup returns CDR1 MNHEY and CDR2 SVGAGI. The CDR3 contains 15 residues. Trimming took 0 bases from V and 8 from J; bases not matched to a gene: 6. The CDR3 region has the DNA TGTGCCAGCAGTTACTCTACAGGGGGCTCGGGTACGCAGTATTTT. Its translation is CASSYSTGGSGTQYF.

This clonotype was picked up one time. This chain links TRBV12-3 or TRBV12-4 with TRBJ1-4; 8 bases match TRBD1. The CDR3 runs 15 residues. The V gene end was trimmed by 6 bases and the J gene end by 2 bases; junction bases not matched to a gene: 5. CDR3 nucleotide sequence: TGTGCCAGCAGCCGACAGGGGAACACTAATGAAAAACTGTTTTTT. It is translated as CASSRQGNTNEKLFF.

This clonotype was counted a few times. The junction and the germline gene differ at one end; a read error may be behind it. V usage is TRBV6-1 and J usage is TRBJ1-1; 8 nucleotides match TRBD1. The CDR3 loop spans 15 amino acids. Germline CDR1 and CDR2: MNHNS and SASEGT. In DNA form, the CDR3 reads TGTGCCAGCAGTTATCTTCGGACAGGGAACGCTGAAGCTTTCTTT. Protein product: CASSYLRTGNAEAFF.

This clonotype was observed a handful of times. CDR3 in amino acids: CASSLAILGDTGELFF. CDR3 nucleotide sequence: TGTGCCAGCAGCTTAGCGATCCTTGGGGACACCGGGGAGCTGTTTTTT. The J gene is TRBJ2-2, the V gene TRBV7-2; D gene uncertain. In germline, CDR1 is SGHTA, CDR2 FQGNSA. The V gene lost 0 bases and the J gene lost 3 bases, with 11 bases spanning the gap. This CDR3 has 16 residues.

V usage is TRBV5-6 and J usage is TRBJ1-2; no clear D gene. This CDR3 is 14 amino acids long. Trimming stripped 0 bases from V and 3 bases from J, with 9 bases between. Germline V gene lookup returns CDR1 SGHDT and CDR2 YYEEEE. Here the CDR3 reads CASSLGNGHYGYTF. In DNA form, the CDR3 reads TGTGCCAGCAGCTTGGGCAATGGCCACTATGGCTACACCTTC.